The text below deals with one T cell receptor beta chain. One end of the junction does not line up with germline, which may come from a read error. This sample was taken from a study of molecular identifiers for immune sequencing clone quantification. The germline V gene has CDR1 SEHNR and CDR2 FQNEAQ (reference sequence). The CDR3 spans 14 residues. TCRdb fed the PCR reads into MiXCR, producing one record per CDR3 protein. The sample holds over 600,000 distinct CDR3 sequences; 20% are singletons and the top ten take roughly 0.85%. The chain uses TRBV7-9 and TRBJ2-2; D might be TRBD2 (6 bases). The TCR comes from a human donor in good health. Some libraries in this study had Jurkat cell RNA spiked in. Sequenced input: naive CD8+ T cells from blood, with Jurkat cell RNA spiked in. Stated subset: FACS-sorted CD8+CD4-CCR7+CD45RA+ naive T cells. For the CDR3, the DNA is TGTGCCAGCAGCTTAGGTCGAAACACCGGGGGGCTGTTTTTT. Translation gives CASSLGRNTGGLFF. The full variable domain, completed using reference TRBV7-9 and TRBJ2-2, is DTGVSQNPRHKITKRGQNVTFRCDPISEHNRLYWYRQTLGQGPEFLTYFQNEAQLEKSRLLSDRFSAERPKGSFSTLEIQRTEQGDSAMYLCASSLGRNTGGLFFGEGSRLTVL.